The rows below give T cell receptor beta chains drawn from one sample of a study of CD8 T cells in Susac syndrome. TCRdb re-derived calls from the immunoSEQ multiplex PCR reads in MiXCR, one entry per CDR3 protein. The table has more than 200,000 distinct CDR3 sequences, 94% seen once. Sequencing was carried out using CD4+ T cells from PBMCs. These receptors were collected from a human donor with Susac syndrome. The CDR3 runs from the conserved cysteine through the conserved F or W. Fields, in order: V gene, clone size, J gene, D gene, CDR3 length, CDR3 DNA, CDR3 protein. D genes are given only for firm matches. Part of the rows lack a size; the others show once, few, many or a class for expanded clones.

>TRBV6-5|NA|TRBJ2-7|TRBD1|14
TGTGCCAGCAGTCGAGGGGGCCAAGCCTACGAGCAGTACTTC
CASSRGGQAYEQYF
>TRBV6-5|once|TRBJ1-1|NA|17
TGTGCCAGCAGTTTCCGATCGACTAGACAGGTGAACACTGAAGCTTTCTTT
CASSFRSTRQVNTEAFF
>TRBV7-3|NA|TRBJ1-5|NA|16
TGTGCCAGCTCCGCGGGGGAGACGGGGAGCAATCAGCCCCAGCATTTT
CASSAGETGSNQPQHF
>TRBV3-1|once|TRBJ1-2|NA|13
TGTGCCAGCAGCCAATCGGATAACTATGGCTACACCTTC
CASSQSDNYGYTF
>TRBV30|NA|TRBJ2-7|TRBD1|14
TGTGCCTGGAGGCCAACGGGACAGTTGCGTTGGCAGTACTTC
CAWRPTGQLRWQYF
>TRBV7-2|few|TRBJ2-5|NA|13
TGTGCCAGCAGCTTAGACAGATCCGAGACCCAGTACTTC
CASSLDRSETQYF
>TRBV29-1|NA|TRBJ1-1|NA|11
TGCAGCACCCGAGTGGAAACTGAAGCTTTCTTT
CSTRVETEAFF
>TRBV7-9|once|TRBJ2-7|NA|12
TGTGCCAGCAGCTGGGGGGCGATCGAGCAGTACTTC
CASSWGAIEQYF
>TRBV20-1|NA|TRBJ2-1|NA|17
TGCAGTGCTAGAGATTGGTCAGACCCTACCATTTACAATGAGCAGTTCTTC
CSARDWSDPTIYNEQFF
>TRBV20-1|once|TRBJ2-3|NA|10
TGCAGTGCTAGTGGTCAAACGCAGTATTTT
CSASGQTQYF
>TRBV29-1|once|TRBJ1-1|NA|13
TGCAGCGTTGGGGAGGGATTGAACACTGAAGCTTTCTTT
CSVGEGLNTEAFF
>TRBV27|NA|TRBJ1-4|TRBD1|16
TGTGCCAGCAGTTTAATATCCGGGACAGTTAATGAAAAACTGTTTTTT
CASSLISGTVNEKLFF
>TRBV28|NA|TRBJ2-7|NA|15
TGTGCCAGCAGTCCGGACCGGGCCATACTCTACGAGCAGTACTTC
CASSPDRAILYEQYF
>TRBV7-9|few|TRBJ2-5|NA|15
TGTGCCAGCAGCTTGGGGCAGGGTGGGCAAGAGACCCAGTACTTC
CASSLGQGGQETQYF
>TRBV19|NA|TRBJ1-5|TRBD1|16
TGTGCCAGTAGTATCGGGAACAGGGGGCCGGTGCAGCCCCAGCATTTT
CASSIGNRGPVQPQHF
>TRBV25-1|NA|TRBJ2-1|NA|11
TGTGCCAGCAGTCGAGACAATGAGCAGTTCTTC
CASSRDNEQFF
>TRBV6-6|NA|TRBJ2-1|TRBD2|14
TGTGCCAGCAGTACCGGACTAGCGGGGGGGCTGCAGTTCTTC
CASSTGLAGGLQFF
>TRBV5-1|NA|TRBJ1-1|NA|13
TGCGCCAGCAGTGGGCAGGCGAACACTGAAGCTTTCTTT
CASSGQANTEAFF
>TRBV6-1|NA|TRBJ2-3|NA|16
TGTGCCAGCAGTGATAGGGGGGCGGAAAGCACAGATACGCAGTATTTT
CASSDRGAESTDTQYF
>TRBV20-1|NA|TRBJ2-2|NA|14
TGCAGTGCAAACCGGGACAAGAACACCGGGGAGCTGTTTTTT
CSANRDKNTGELFF
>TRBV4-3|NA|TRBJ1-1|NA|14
TGCGCCAGCAGCTCCGGCCGGTATGACACTGAAGCTTTCTTT
CASSSGRYDTEAFF
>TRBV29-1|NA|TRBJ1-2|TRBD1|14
TGCAGCGTTGAAGTCGTACAGGGGAGCTATGGCTACACCTTC
CSVEVVQGSYGYTF